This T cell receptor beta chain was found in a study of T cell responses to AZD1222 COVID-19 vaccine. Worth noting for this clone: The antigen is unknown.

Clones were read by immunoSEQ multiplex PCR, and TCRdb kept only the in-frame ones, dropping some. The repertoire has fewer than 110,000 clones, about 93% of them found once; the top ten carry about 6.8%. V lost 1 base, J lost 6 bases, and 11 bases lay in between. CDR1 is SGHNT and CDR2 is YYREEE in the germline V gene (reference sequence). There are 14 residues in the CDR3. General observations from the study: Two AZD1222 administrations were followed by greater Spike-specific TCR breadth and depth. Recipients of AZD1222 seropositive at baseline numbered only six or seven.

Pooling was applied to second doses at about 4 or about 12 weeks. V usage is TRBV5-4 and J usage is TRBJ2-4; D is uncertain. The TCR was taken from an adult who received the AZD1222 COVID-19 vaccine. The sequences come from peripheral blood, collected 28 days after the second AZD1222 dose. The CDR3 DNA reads TGTGCCAGCAGCTTGCGGTCTAACGGAAACATTCAGTACTTC. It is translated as CASSLRSNGNIQYF. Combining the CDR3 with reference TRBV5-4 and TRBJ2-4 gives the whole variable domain ETGVTQSPTHLIKTRGQQVTLRCSSQSGHNTVSWYQQALGQGPQFIFQYYREEENGRGNFPPRFSGLQFPNYSSELNVNALELDDSALYLCASSLRSNGNIQYFGAGTRLSVL.